Each of the 25 T cell receptor beta chains below was sequenced from the same sample in a study of blood T cells in healthy people across ages. Through a sample-barcoded 5' primer and a J-beta primer mix, a second PCR was run for roughly 6 to 12 cycles. A single record per CDR3 protein comes from TCRdb applying MiXCR to the 5' RACE reads. The table has approximately 580,000 distinct CDR3 sequences, approximately 25% seen once. Separately, the same data were catalogued under a study of T cells of mothers and their children.

Input material: blood. The receptors derive from a boy aged 5-17 years in good health.

This clonotype was seen only a few times. The J gene is TRBJ1-4, the V gene TRBV28, with 7 bases identical to TRBD1. The CDR3 covers 14 residues. V gave up 5 bases and J gave up 11 bases; unmatched junction bases: 11. Germline V gives CDR1 MDHEN, CDR2 SYDVKM. The CDR3 is CASSPPGQLRKLFF. CDR3 DNA: TGTGCCAGCAGTCCCCCGGGACAGTTGAGGAAACTGTTTTTT. The full variable domain, rest sourced from reference TRBV28 and TRBJ1-4, is DVKVTQSSRYLVKRTGEKVFLECVQDMDHENMFWYRQDPGLGLRLIYFSYDVKMKEKGDIPEGYSVSREKKERFSLILESASTNQTSMYLCASSPPGQLRKLFFGSGTQLSVL.

This clonotype was detected a few times. The chain joins TRBV7-9 to TRBJ2-1; no clear D gene. Germline V lookup: CDR1 SEHNR, CDR2 FQNEAQ (reference sequence). V lost 2 bases and J lost 4, with 9 bases in between. This CDR3 spans 14 amino acids. The CDR3 reads CASSLIGIYNEQFF. In DNA form, the CDR3 reads TGTGCCAGCAGCTTAATTGGAATTTACAATGAGCAGTTCTTC.

A remark on this clonotype: This may be a read error, as it is one base from a much larger clone. This chain joins TRBV28 and TRBJ1-1; D perhaps matches TRBD1 (6 bases). The V and J ends lost 4 bases and 5 bases respectively, with 26 bases between them. The CDR3 sequence is 18 residues long. CDR1 MDHEN and CDR2 SYDVKM come from the germline V gene. CDR3 sequence reads: CASSSKFRGRTLRTEAFF. For the CDR3, the DNA is TGTGCCAGCAGTTCAAAGTTCAGGGGTCGTACCTTGAGGACTGAAGCTTTCTTT.

Details on this clonotype: At one boundary the junction diverges from the germline segment, which might be a read error. The V and J genes are TRBV19 and TRBJ2-1, with 9 bases lining up with TRBD2. Germline assignment: CDR1 LNHDA and CDR2 SQIVND (reference sequence). The CDR3 totals 16 residues. CDR3 protein: CASSMVTGTSLNEQFF. CDR3 sequence (DNA): TGTGCCAGCAGTATGGTAACCGGGACTAGCCTCAATGAGCAGTTCTTC.

This chain links TRBV7-9 with TRBJ1-2; possible D gene TRBD1, 6 bases. The CDR3 is 12 residues long. V lost 8 bases to trimming and J lost 3 bases, with 10 bases between them. The V gene's germline CDR1 is SEHNR and CDR2 FQNEAQ (reference sequence). CDR3 loop: CASGGQYYGYTF. The CDR3 nucleotides are TGTGCCAGCGGCGGACAGTACTATGGCTACACCTTC.

This clonotype was recorded many times. The gene calls are TRBV20-1 and TRBJ1-1; a weak D match, TRBD1 (6 bases). Trimming left V 1 base short and J 6 bases short, with 12 bases between. The CDR3 covers 13 residues. Germline-derived CDR1 and CDR2 are DFQATT and SNEGSKA (reference sequence). This CDR3 reads CSARVTGFAEAFF. The CDR3 DNA is TGCAGTGCTAGAGTGACAGGTTTTGCTGAAGCTTTCTTT.

V and J are TRBV6-6 and TRBJ2-5; the D gene is possibly TRBD1 (5 bases). Between the trimmed V and J ends, which lost 6 bases and 3 bases, there was a span of 20 bases. CDR1 is MNHNY, CDR2 SVGAGI, per germline (reference sequence). This CDR3 is built from 16 residues. The CDR3 here is CASRILGSTGEETQYF. The CDR3 region has the DNA TGTGCCAGCAGAATATTGGGGTCCACAGGAGAAGAGACCCAGTACTTC.

V usage is TRBV24-1 and J usage is TRBJ1-5; a possible D gene is TRBD1 (6 bases). Germline loops: CDR1 KGHDR, CDR2 SFDVKD. V dropped 2 bases and J dropped 2 bases, with 6 bases sitting between them. The CDR3 consists of 14 residues. Here the CDR3 reads CATSDWTGNQPQHF. CDR3 coding DNA: TGTGCCACCAGTGATTGGACAGGCAATCAGCCCCAGCATTTT.

The V gene is TRBV7-2, the J gene TRBJ2-5, with D perhaps matching TRBD1 (6 bases). The length of the CDR3 is 15 residues. Germline values: CDR1 SGHTA, CDR2 FQGNSA. With 3 bases removed from V and 4 bases from J, the gap between germline ends came to 15 bases. This CDR3 is CASSFGRGLGETQYF. In nucleotides, the CDR3 is TGTGCCAGCAGCTTCGGCAGGGGTTTAGGAGAGACCCAGTACTTC.

The V gene is TRBV4-1, the J gene TRBJ2-2; D perhaps matches TRBD1 (6 bases). V was trimmed by 1 base and J by 5 bases, leaving 14 bases between them. CDR3 size: 16 residues. The germline gives CDR1 MGHRA, CDR2 YSYEKL. The chain's CDR3 is CASSQGTGKRTGELFF. The DNA of the CDR3 is TGCGCCAGCAGCCAAGGTACAGGGAAACGGACCGGGGAGCTGTTTTTT.

V and J are TRBV6-2 or TRBV6-3 and TRBJ2-1; 8 bases are a match to TRBD2. This CDR3 has 15 residues. Trimming at V came to 5 bases and at J to 8 bases, leaving 11 bases not matched to a gene. Germline loops: CDR1 MNHEY, CDR2 SVGEGT. The CDR3 DNA follows: TGTGCCAGCAGTCCCCTGGCGGGGGGAATGTATGAGCAGTTCTTC. Translated, it gives CASSPLAGGMYEQFF.

The chain has TRBV5-1 and TRBJ2-3, with 8 positions matching TRBD1. The CDR3 is 16 residues long. V lost 4 bases to trimming and J lost 4 bases; unmatched junction nucleotides: 11. Looked up from germline, CDR1 is SGHRS and CDR2 is YFSETQ. The CDR3 nucleotides read TGCGCCAGCAGCCCCCGGACAGGGCAAGGGGCAGATACGCAGTATTTT. This codes for CASSPRTGQGADTQYF.

The V and J genes are TRBV6-5 and TRBJ2-3; D gene uncertain. The germline gives CDR1 MNHEY, CDR2 SVGAGI. The V and J ends lost 2 bases and 2 bases respectively, with 8 bases between them. CDR3 length equals 14 residues. CDR3 sequence reads: CASSYRVPTDTQYF. DNA for the CDR3: TGTGCCAGCAGTTACCGGGTCCCCACAGATACGCAGTATTTT.

The V and J genes are TRBV4-1 and TRBJ2-1; D not certain. Germline loops: CDR1 MGHRA, CDR2 YSYEKL. The V and J ends lost 0 bases and 0 bases respectively, with 9 bases between them. The CDR3 extends over 16 amino acids. The CDR3 reads CASSQDTFSSYNEQFF. The CDR3 coding sequence is TGCGCCAGCAGCCAAGACACTTTCAGCTCCTACAATGAGCAGTTCTTC.

The chain combines TRBV20-1 with TRBJ1-5; tentative D call: TRBD1 (5 bases). Germline V gene sequence: CDR1 DFQATT, CDR2 SNEGSKA (reference sequence). CDR3 length: 15 residues. Trimming took off 3 bases at V and 6 bases at J, with 18 bases between the two ends. In DNA form, the CDR3 reads TGCAGTGCTAGCCCCGGGGGGGGTAGGAGTCAGCCCCAGCATTTT. It specifies CSASPGGGRSQPQHF.

This clonotype was observed at least ten times. This chain connects TRBV10-3 to TRBJ1-2; TRBD1 matches at 8 bases. Germline V gene data show CDR1 as ENHRY and CDR2 as SYGVKD. Germline trimming cut 3 bases from V and 0 bases from J; bases unmatched to any gene: 21. There are 21 residues in the CDR3. CDR3 coding DNA: TGTGCCATCAGTGACCCGTCTCCGCCCGTGACAGGGGACTTGACTAACTATGGCTACACCTTC. It codes for CAISDPSPPVTGDLTNYGYTF.

This chain connects TRBV5-5 to TRBJ2-3; D gene uncertain. Per the germline V gene, CDR1 is SGHKS and CDR2 is YYEKEE (reference sequence). Trimming removed 1 base at V and 0 bases at J, with 6 bases between. The length of the CDR3 is 14 residues. Here the CDR3 reads CASSLKSSTDTQYF. Written as DNA, the CDR3 is TGTGCCAGCAGCTTGAAGAGTAGCACAGATACGCAGTATTTT.

Details on this clonotype: This may be a read error, as it is one base from a much larger clone. V usage is TRBV6-1 and J usage is TRBJ2-1; 10 bases line up with TRBD2. CDR1 is MNHNS and CDR2 is SASEGT in the germline V gene. V gave up 11 bases and J gave up 8 bases; unmatched junction bases: 12. The CDR3 has 14 amino acids. Written as DNA, the CDR3 is TGTGCCGGCACCAATAGCGGGGGGCCTTATGAGCAGTTCTTC. Protein product: CAGTNSGGPYEQFF.

The sample holds a few counts of this clonotype. The V gene is TRBV20-1, the J gene TRBJ2-5; TRBD1 might be the D (6 bases). The J call may not be correct, given that the DNA end is closer to TRBJ2-1. Looked up from germline, CDR1 is DFQATT and CDR2 is SNEGSKA (reference sequence). The CDR3 runs 10 residues. CDR3 sequence reads: CSAKGDEQFF. The CDR3 DNA is TGCAGTGCTAAGGGGGATGAGCAGTTCTTC.

The chain uses TRBV27 and TRBJ2-5; 7 bases match TRBD2. TRBJ2-7 explains the end of the DNA better; the J call may be wrong. CDR1 and CDR2 from the germline V gene are MNHEY and SMNVEV (reference sequence). The length of the CDR3 is 18 residues. CDR3 sequence reads: CASSHYPPGAGSSYEQYF. For the CDR3, the DNA is TGTGCCAGCAGTCATTACCCCCCGGGAGCGGGAAGCTCCTACGAGCAGTACTTC.

In this sample, this clonotype turned up a few times. This chain joins TRBV5-1 and TRBJ2-7, with TRBD1 identical over 10 bases. This CDR3 comprises 15 residues. Germline lookup yields CDR1 SGHRS and CDR2 YFSETQ. V lost 3 bases, J lost 3 bases, and 6 bases stayed unmatched. CDR3 sequence: CASSSRQGANYEQYF. Here the CDR3 DNA reads TGCGCCAGCAGCTCCCGACAGGGGGCGAACTACGAGCAGTACTTC.

The chain employs TRBV7-2 and TRBJ1-3; 7 nucleotides line up with TRBD1. The germline gives CDR1 SGHTA, CDR2 FQGNSA. The CDR3 contains 15 residues. V dropped 5 bases and J dropped 4; count of bases not matched to a gene: 8. CDR3 sequence (DNA): TGTGCCAGCAGCCCAACACAGGGGATGGGAAACACCATATATTTT. It specifies CASSPTQGMGNTIYF.

V usage is TRBV10-3 and J usage is TRBJ2-5, with TRBD2 identical over 10 bases. From germline, CDR1 is ENHRY and CDR2 SYGVKD. This CDR3 region has 19 residues. J gave up 5 bases and V 3 bases, and 18 bases lay outside the gene matches. The CDR3 protein is CAISESDTKLAGVVETQYF. In DNA form, the CDR3 reads TGTGCCATCAGTGAAAGCGACACAAAGCTAGCGGGAGTTGTTGAGACCCAGTACTTC.

V and J are TRBV6-2 or TRBV6-3 and TRBJ2-1; the D gene is possibly TRBD1 (5 bases). The CDR3 spans 12 residues. Looked up from germline, CDR1 is MNHEY and CDR2 is SVGEGT. Trimming cost V 8 bases and J 7 bases, with 12 bases left between them. The CDR3 loop is CASAQGTNEQFF. CDR3 in DNA: TGTGCCAGCGCGCAGGGTACGAATGAGCAGTTCTTC.

In DNA form, the CDR3 reads TGCAGTGCTCGACGACAGGGGTGGCGAGAGACCCAGTACTTC. Protein product: CSARRQGWRETQYF. The chain recombines TRBV20-1 with TRBJ2-5, with TRBD1 matching over 8 bases. J gave up 4 bases and V 5 bases, and 9 bases lay outside the gene matches. Germline CDR1 is DFQATT and CDR2 is SNEGSKA (reference sequence). The CDR3 totals 14 residues.